Following are 16 T cell receptor beta chains from one sample sequenced in a study of blood T cell repertoires in COVID-19. Some clones are missing from TCRdb's copy, which holds only in-frame ones; the method was immunoSEQ multiplex PCR. The sample records roughly 260,000 clones, approximately 86% being singletons. The sequenced sample consisted of PBMCs or T cells enriched from blood (not recorded which). Every receptor here comes from a woman aged 18-30 years who had recovered from COVID-19.

J is TRBJ1-2 and V is TRBV5-6; 9 bases align to TRBD1. The CDR3 covers 14 residues. The ends lost 0 bases at V and 3 bases at J; junction bases unmatched: 0. Germline V gene sequence: CDR1 SGHDT, CDR2 YYEEEE. CDR3 in DNA: TGTGCCAGCAGCTTGGGACAGGGGGACTATGGCTACACCTTC. Protein product: CASSLGQGDYGYTF. Together with reference TRBV5-6 and TRBJ1-2, the CDR3 gives the full variable domain: DAGVTQSPTHLIKTRGQQVTLRCSPKSGHDTVSWYQQALGQGPQFIFQYYEEEERQRGNFPDRFSGHQFPNYSSELNVNALLLGDSALYLCASSLGQGDYGYTFGSGTRLTVV.

This clone came up a few times. The chain uses TRBV28 and TRBJ1-5, with TRBD1 matching 8 bases. The CDR3 covers 16 residues. V trimming: 6 bases; J trimming: 4 bases; junction bases outside the gene matches: 11. Germline V gene data show CDR1 as MDHEN and CDR2 as SYDVKM. Here the CDR3 reads CASSILTGDRNQPQHF. CDR3 bases: TGTGCCAGCAGCATACTGACAGGGGACCGTAATCAGCCCCAGCATTTT.

This clone was observed a single time. This chain joins TRBV11-2 and TRBJ1-3; 7 nucleotides align to TRBD1. Germline V gene sequence: CDR1 SGHAT, CDR2 FQNNGV. The CDR3 totals 14 residues. V lost 5 bases, J lost 1 base, and 2 bases stayed unmatched. The DNA of the CDR3 is TGTGCCAGCAGCACAGGGGATTCTGGAAACACCATATATTTT. Protein: CASSTGDSGNTIYF.

This clone was seen just once. This chain links TRBV7-2 with TRBJ2-7; TRBD1 might be the D (5 bases). V was shortened by 2 bases and J by 2 bases, with 10 bases between the two germline ends. This CDR3 has 14 residues. In germline, CDR1 is SGHTA, CDR2 FQGNSA. The DNA for the CDR3 is TGTGCCAGCAGCTTATCGACAGCCCCCTACGAGCAGTACTTC. This codes for CASSLSTAPYEQYF.

The rearrangement uses TRBV14 and TRBJ1-1; D not certain. Trimming removed 4 bases from V and 1 base from J, with 10 bases in between. The CDR3 runs 14 residues. The V gene's germline CDR1 is SGHDN and CDR2 FVKESK. The DNA of the CDR3 is TGTGCCAGCAGCCTCTATCTTGGGAACACTGAAGCTTTCTTT. The encoded protein is CASSLYLGNTEAFF. The complete variable domain, with remaining parts taken from reference TRBV14 and TRBJ1-1, reads EAGVTQFPSHSVIEKGQTVTLRCDPISGHDNLYWYRRVMGKEIKFLLHFVKESKQDESGMPNNRFLAERTGGTYSTLKVQPAELEDSGVYFCASSLYLGNTEAFFGQGTRLTVV.

The CDR3 DNA follows: TGTGCCAGCAGCTTTTCTGGCCTGGGAGGCTCCTACGAGCAGTACTTC. Translation gives CASSFSGLGGSYEQYF. V is TRBV5-5 and J is TRBJ2-7, with D possibly being TRBD2 (6 bases). Trimming took 2 bases from V and 0 from J, leaving 15 bases between them. The CDR3 is made up of 16 amino acids. Germline V lookup: CDR1 SGHKS, CDR2 YYEKEE (reference sequence).

The V gene is TRBV7-2, the J gene TRBJ2-4, with 7 bases aligning to TRBD2. Germline CDR1 and CDR2: SGHTA and FQGNSA. The CDR3 sequence is 15 residues long. The ends lost 2 bases at V and 4 bases at J; junction bases unmatched: 5. CDR3 bases: TGTGCCAGCAGCTTAAGGGCGGGAGCAAAAAACATTCAGTACTTC. This codes for CASSLRAGAKNIQYF.

The chain carries TRBV6-5 and TRBJ2-7; a possible D gene is TRBD1 (5 bases). Looked up from germline, CDR1 is MNHEY and CDR2 is SVGAGI. Trimming cost V 7 bases and J 2 bases, with 18 bases left between them. The CDR3 spans 15 residues. The CDR3 spells CASTQGTPLTYEQYF. The CDR3 nucleotides read TGTGCCAGCACCCAGGGTACCCCCCTGACCTACGAGCAGTACTTC.

This chain joins TRBV12-3 or TRBV12-4 and TRBJ2-7, with D possibly TRBD1 on 5 matching bases. The CDR3 contains 13 residues. Trimming took 3 bases from V and 1 from J, leaving 7 bases between them. The CDR3 sequence is CASSLGRSYEQYF. As DNA, the CDR3 is TGTGCCAGCAGTTTGGGGCGGTCCTACGAGCAGTACTTC.

The V gene is TRBV30, the J gene TRBJ2-1; possibly TRBD2 for D (6 bases). Germline assignment: CDR1 GTSNPN and CDR2 SVGIG (reference sequence). V lost 1 base and J lost 5, with 15 bases in between. The CDR3 covers 15 residues. The CDR3 DNA reads TGTGCCTGGAGTGAAAAGCGGGTCTCGGACAATGAGCAGTTCTTC. Its protein product is CAWSEKRVSDNEQFF.

V usage is TRBV16 and J usage is TRBJ1-1; 10 bases match TRBD1. This CDR3 has 14 residues. CDR1 and CDR2 from the germline V gene are KGHSY and FQNENV. Trimming cost V 1 base and J 8 bases; bases outside gene matches: 4. DNA of the CDR3: TGTGCCAGCAGCCAATTCGGGACAGGGGCCGAAGCTTTCTTT. It specifies CASSQFGTGAEAFF. The variable domain in full, completed from reference TRBV16 and TRBJ1-1, reads GEEVAQTPKHLVRGEGQKAKLYCAPIKGHSYVFWYQQVLKNEFKFLISFQNENVFDETGMPKERFSAKCLPNSPCSLEIQATKLEDSAVYFCASSQFGTGAEAFFGQGTRLTVV.

J is TRBJ1-1 and V is TRBV6-5; D ambiguous. V lost 5 bases to trimming and J lost 5 bases, with 6 bases between them. The CDR3 has 11 residues. CDR1 is MNHEY, CDR2 SVGAGI, per germline. CDR3 sequence (DNA): TGTGCCAGCAGTAGAGGGACTGAAGCTTTCTTT. As protein: CASSRGTEAFF.

This clone appeared a single time. The chain joins TRBV2 to TRBJ1-4; tentative D call: TRBD1 (6 bases). V lost 4 bases and J lost 7, with 16 bases in between. Per the germline V gene, CDR1 is SNHLY and CDR2 is FYNNEI. CDR3 length: 15 residues. CDR3 DNA sequence: TGTGCCAGCAGTGCGGGGGGGGCAGGGCTTGAAAAACTGTTTTTT. Translating it yields CASSAGGAGLEKLFF.

This clone appeared a few times. The chain recombines TRBV10-3 with TRBJ2-3; a possible D gene is TRBD1 (5 bases). V lost 10 bases, J lost 1 base, and 18 bases lay in between. This CDR3 has 15 residues. The germline V gene has CDR1 ENHRY and CDR2 SYGVKD. The CDR3 loop reads CATSGHPSGTDTQYF. DNA of the CDR3: TGTGCCACCTCAGGACATCCTTCTGGCACAGATACGCAGTATTTT.

This rearrangement joins TRBV14 to TRBJ2-5; D unclear. The CDR3 runs to 15 residues. Trimming removed 0 bases from V and 5 bases from J, with 13 bases in between. CDR1 and CDR2 (germline): SGHDN, FVKESK. The CDR3 is CASSQESSLLETQYF. The DNA for the CDR3 is TGTGCCAGCAGCCAAGAGTCGAGCTTACTCGAGACCCAGTACTTC.

This clone has only one observation. Written as DNA, the CDR3 is TGTGCCAGCAGCTCGGGGGAAGGGGCCAACGTCCTGACTTTC. It translates to CASSSGEGANVLTF. The chain links TRBV5-4 to TRBJ2-6; a weak D match, TRBD2 (6 bases). The CDR3 has 14 residues. V lost 3 bases and J lost 4, with 8 bases in between. Germline CDR1 is SGHNT and CDR2 is YYREEE (reference sequence).